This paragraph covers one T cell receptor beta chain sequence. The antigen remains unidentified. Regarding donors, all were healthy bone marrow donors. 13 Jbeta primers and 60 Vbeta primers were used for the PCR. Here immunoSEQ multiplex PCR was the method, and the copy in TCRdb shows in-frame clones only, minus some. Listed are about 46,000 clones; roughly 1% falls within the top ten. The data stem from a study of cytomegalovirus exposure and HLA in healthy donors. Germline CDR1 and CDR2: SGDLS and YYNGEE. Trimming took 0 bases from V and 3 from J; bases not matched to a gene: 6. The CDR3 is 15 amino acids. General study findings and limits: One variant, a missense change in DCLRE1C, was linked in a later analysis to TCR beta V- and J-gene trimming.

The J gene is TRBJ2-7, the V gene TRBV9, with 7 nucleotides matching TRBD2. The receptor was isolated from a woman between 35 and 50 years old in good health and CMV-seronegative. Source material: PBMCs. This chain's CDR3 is CASSVGETSFYEQYF. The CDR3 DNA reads TGTGCCAGCAGCGTAGGTGAGACTAGCTTCTACGAGCAGTACTTC.